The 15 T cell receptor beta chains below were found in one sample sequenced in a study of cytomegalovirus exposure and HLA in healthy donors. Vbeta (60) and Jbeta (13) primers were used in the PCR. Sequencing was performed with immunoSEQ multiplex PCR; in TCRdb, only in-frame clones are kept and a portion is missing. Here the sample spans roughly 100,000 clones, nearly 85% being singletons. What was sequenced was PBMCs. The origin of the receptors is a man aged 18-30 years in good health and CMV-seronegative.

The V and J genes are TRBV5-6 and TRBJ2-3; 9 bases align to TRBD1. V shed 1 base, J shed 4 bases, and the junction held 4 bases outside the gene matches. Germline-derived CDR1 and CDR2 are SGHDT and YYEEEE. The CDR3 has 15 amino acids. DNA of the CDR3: TGTGCCAGCAGCTTGCTGAGGACAGGGGCAGATACGCAGTATTTT. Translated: CASSLLRTGADTQYF. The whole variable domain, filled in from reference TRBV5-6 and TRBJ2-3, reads DAGVTQSPTHLIKTRGQQVTLRCSPKSGHDTVSWYQQALGQGPQFIFQYYEEEERQRGNFPDRFSGHQFPNYSSELNVNALLLGDSALYLCASSLLRTGADTQYFGPGTRLTVL.

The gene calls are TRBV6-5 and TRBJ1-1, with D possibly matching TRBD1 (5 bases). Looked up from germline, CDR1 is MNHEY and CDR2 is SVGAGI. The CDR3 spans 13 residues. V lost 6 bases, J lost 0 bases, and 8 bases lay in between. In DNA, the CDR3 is TGTGCCAGCAGGATGACAGTGAACACTGAAGCTTTCTTT. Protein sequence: CASRMTVNTEAFF.

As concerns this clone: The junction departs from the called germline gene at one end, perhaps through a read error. The CDR3 nucleotides read TGCAGCGTTCAAGACTCAGGGGGAGGAAAAAGTCAGACCCAGTACTTC. This sequence encodes CSVQDSGGGKSQTQYF. The rearrangement links TRBV29-1 to TRBJ2-5, with a tentative D call TRBD1 (7 bases). This CDR3 has 16 amino acids. Germline V gene lookup returns CDR1 SQVTM and CDR2 ANQGSEA. Combining the CDR3 with reference TRBV29-1 and TRBJ2-5 gives the whole variable domain SAVISQKPSRDICQRGTSLTIQCQVDSQVTMMFWYRQQPGQSLTLIATANQGSEATYESGFVIDKFPISRPNLTFSTLTVSNMSPEDSSIYLCSVQDSGGGKSQTQYFGPGTRLLVL.

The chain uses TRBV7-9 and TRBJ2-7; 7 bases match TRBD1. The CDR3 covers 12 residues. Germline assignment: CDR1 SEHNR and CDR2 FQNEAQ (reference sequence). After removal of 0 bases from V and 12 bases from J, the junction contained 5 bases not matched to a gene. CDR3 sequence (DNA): TGTGCCAGCAGCTTAGCGCTGACAGGGCCGTACTTC. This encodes CASSLALTGPYF.

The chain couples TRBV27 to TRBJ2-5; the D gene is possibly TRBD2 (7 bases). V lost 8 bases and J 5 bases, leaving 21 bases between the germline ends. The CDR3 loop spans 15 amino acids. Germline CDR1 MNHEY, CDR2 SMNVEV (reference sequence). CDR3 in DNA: TGTGCCAGCTTCCCCGGGGGGCCTCTATCGGAGACCCAGTACTTC. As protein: CASFPGGPLSETQYF.

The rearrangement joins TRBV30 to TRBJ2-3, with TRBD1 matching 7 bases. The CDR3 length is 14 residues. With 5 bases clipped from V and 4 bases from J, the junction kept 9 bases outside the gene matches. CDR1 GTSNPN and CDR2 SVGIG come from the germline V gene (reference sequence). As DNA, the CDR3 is TGTGCCTGGGCAGACAGGGCCGGTCCAGATACGCAGTATTTT. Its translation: CAWADRAGPDTQYF. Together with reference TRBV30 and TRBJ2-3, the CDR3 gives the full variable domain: SQTIHQWPATLVQPVGSPLSLECTVEGTSNPNLYWYRQAAGRGLQLLFYSVGIGQISSEVPQNLSASRPQDRQFILSSKKLLLSDSGFYLCAWADRAGPDTQYFGPGTRLTVL.

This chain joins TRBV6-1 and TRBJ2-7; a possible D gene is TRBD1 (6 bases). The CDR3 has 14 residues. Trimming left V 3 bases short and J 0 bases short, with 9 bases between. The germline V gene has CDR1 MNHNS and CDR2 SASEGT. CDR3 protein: CASSERGSSYEQYF. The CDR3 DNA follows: TGTGCCAGCAGTGAGAGGGGGAGCTCCTACGAGCAGTACTTC.

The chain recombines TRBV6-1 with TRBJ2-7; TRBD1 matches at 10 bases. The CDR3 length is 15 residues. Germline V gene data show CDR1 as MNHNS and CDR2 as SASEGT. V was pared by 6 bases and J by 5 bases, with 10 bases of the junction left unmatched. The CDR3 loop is CASRLTGTGVHEQYF. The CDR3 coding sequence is TGTGCCAGCAGGCTTACCGGGACAGGGGTCCACGAGCAGTACTTC.

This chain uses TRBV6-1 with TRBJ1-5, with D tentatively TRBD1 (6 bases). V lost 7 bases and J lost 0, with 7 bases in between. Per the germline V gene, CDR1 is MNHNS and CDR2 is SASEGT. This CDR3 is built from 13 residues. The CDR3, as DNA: TGTGCCAGCATAGGGGGTAGCAATCAGCCCCAGCATTTT. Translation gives CASIGGSNQPQHF.

The CDR3 protein is CASSFEREAYEQYF. CDR3 in DNA: TGTGCCAGCAGCTTTGAACGGGAGGCCTACGAGCAGTACTTC. The J gene is TRBJ2-7, the V gene TRBV12-1; TRBD2, the D gene given by the table, was not confirmed from the DNA. TRBV12-1 constitutes a pseudogene. The CDR3 extends over 14 amino acids.

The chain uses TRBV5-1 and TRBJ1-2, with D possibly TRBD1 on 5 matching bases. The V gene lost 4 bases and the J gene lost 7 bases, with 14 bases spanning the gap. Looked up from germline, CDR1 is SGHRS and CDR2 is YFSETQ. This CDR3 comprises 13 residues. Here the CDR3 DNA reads TGCGCCAGCAGCCGGGAGGGGTCGGCTGGCTACACCTTC. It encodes CASSREGSAGYTF.

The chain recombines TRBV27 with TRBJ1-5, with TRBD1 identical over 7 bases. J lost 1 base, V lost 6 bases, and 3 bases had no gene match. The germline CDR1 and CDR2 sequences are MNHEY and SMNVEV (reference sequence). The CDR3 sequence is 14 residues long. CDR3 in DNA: TGTGCCAGCAGACAGGGGCAAAGCAATCAGCCCCAGCATTTT. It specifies CASRQGQSNQPQHF.

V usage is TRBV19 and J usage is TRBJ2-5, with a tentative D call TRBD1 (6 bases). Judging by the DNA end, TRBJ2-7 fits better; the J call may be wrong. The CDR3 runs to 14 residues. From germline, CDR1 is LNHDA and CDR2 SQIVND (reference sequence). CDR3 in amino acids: CASSRQANSYEQYF. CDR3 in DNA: TGTGCCAGTAGTAGACAGGCCAACTCCTACGAGCAGTACTTC.

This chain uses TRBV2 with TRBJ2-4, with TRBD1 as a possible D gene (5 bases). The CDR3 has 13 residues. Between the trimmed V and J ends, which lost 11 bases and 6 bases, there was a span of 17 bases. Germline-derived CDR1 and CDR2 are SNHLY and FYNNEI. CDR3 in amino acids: CAGSRDNGNIQYF. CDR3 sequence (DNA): TGTGCCGGCTCCAGGGATAACGGAAACATTCAGTACTTC.

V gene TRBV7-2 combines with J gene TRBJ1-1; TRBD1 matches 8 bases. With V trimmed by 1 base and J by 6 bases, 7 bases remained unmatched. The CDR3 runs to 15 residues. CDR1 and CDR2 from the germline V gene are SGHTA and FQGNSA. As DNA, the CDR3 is TGTGCCAGCAGCTTAGGGGACAGGATCAGGGCTGAAGCTTTCTTT. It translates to CASSLGDRIRAEAFF.